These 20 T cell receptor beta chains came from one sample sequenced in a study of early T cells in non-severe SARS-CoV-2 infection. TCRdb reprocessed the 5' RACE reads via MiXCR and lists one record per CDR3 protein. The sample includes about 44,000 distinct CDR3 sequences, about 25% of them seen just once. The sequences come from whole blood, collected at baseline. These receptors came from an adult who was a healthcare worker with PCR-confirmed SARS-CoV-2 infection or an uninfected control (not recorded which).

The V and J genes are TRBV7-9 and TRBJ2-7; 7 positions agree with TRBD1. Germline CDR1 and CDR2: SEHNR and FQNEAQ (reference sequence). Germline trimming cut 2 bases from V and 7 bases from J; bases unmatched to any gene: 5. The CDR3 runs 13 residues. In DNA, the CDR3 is TGTGCCAGCAGCTTAAAAGGGGGCGGGGAGCAGTACTTC. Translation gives CASSLKGGGEQYF.

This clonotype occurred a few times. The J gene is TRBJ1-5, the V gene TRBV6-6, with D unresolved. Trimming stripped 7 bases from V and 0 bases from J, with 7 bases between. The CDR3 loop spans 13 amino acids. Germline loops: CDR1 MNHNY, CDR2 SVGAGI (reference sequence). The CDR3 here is CASTTYSNQPQHF. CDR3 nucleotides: TGTGCCAGCACCACCTATAGCAATCAGCCCCAGCATTTT.

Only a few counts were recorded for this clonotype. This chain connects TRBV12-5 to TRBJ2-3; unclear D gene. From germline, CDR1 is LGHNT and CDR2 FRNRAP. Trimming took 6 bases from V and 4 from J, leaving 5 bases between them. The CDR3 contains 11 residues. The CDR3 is CASGVADTQYF. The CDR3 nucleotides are TGTGCTAGTGGAGTAGCAGATACGCAGTATTTT. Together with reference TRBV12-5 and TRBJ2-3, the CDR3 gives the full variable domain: DARVTQTPRHKVTEMGQEVTMRCQPILGHNTVFWYRQTMMQGLELLAYFRNRAPLDDSGMPKDRFSAEMPDATLATLKIQPSEPRDSAVYFCASGVADTQYFGPGTRLTVL.

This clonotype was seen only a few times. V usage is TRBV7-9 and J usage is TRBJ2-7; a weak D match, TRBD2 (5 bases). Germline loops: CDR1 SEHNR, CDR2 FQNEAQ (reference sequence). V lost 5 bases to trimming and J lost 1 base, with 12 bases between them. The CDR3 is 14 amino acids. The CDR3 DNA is TGTGCCAGCAGCCCCCCCGGGGTTTCCTACGAGCAGTACTTC. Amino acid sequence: CASSPPGVSYEQYF.

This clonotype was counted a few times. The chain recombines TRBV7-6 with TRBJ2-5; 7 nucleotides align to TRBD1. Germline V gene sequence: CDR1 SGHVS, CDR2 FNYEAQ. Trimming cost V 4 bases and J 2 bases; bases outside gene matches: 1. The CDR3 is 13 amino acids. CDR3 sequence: CASSSGGQETQYF. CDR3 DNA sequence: TGTGCCAGCAGCTCAGGGGGTCAAGAGACCCAGTACTTC.

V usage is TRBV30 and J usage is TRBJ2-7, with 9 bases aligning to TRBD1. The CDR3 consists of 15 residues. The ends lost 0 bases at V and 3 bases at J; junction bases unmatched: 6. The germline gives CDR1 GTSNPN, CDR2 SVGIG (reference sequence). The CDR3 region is CAWSVLGQGIYEQYF. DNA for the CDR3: TGTGCCTGGAGTGTACTTGGACAGGGGATCTACGAGCAGTACTTC.

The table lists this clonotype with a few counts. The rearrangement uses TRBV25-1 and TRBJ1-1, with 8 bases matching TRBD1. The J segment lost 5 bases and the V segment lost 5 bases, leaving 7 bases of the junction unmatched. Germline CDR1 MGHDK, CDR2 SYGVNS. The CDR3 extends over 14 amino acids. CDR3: CASSRQGRWTEAFF. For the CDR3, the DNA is TGTGCCAGCAGTCGACAGGGGAGGTGGACTGAAGCTTTCTTT.

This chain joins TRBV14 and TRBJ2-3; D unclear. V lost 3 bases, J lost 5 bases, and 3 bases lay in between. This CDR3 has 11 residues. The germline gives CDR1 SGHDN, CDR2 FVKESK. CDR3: CASSHGDTQYF. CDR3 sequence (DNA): TGTGCCAGCAGCCACGGAGATACGCAGTATTTT.

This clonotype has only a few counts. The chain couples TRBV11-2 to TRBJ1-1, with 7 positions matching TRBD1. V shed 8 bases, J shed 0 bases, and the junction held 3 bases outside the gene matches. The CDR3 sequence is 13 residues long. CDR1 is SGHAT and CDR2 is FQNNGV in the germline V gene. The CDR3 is CASRGGMNTEAFF. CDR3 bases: TGTGCCAGCCGAGGGGGCATGAACACTGAAGCTTTCTTT.

The chain's CDR3 is CASSFLVGQQNTEAFF. The CDR3 DNA is TGTGCCAGCAGTTTTTTGGTAGGACAGCAGAACACTGAAGCTTTCTTT. The chain joins TRBV12-3 or TRBV12-4 to TRBJ1-1; D perhaps matches TRBD1 (6 bases). The CDR3 covers 16 residues. With 3 bases removed from V and 1 base from J, the gap between germline ends came to 15 bases.

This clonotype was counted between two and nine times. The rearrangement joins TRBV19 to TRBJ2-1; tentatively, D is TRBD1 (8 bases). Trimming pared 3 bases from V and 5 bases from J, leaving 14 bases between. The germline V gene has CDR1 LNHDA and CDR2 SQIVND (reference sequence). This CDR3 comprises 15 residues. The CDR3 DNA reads TGTGCCAGTAGTATTTCACAGGGGGGGCACAATGAGCAGTTCTTC. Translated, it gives CASSISQGGHNEQFF.

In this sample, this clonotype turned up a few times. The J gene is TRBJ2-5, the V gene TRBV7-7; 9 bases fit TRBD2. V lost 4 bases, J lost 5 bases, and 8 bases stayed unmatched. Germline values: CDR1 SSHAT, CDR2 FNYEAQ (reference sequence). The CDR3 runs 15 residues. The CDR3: CASSYLLGTSETQYF. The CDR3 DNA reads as TGTGCCAGCAGCTACCTCTTGGGGACTAGCGAGACCCAGTACTTC.

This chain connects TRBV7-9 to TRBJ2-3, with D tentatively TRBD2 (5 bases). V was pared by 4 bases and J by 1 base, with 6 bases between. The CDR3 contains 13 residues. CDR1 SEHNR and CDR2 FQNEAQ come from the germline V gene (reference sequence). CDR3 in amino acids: CASSSGGTDTQYF. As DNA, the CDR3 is TGTGCCAGCAGCTCCGGGGGCACAGATACGCAGTATTTT.

DNA of the CDR3: TGTGCCATAGGCCATGTAGGGAGAGCTTTCTTT. This translates into CAIGHVGRAFF. V usage is TRBV27 and J usage is TRBJ1-1; no clear D gene. Germline CDR1 and CDR2: MNHEY and SMNVEV (reference sequence). V was trimmed by 10 bases and J by 10 bases, leaving 16 bases between them. This CDR3 comprises 11 residues.

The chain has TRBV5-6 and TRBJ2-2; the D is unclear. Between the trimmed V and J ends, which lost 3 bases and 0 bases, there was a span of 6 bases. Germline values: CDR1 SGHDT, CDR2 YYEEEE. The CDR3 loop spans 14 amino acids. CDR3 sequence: CASSSTTNTGELFF. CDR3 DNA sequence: TGTGCCAGCAGCTCGACGACGAACACCGGGGAGCTGTTTTTT.

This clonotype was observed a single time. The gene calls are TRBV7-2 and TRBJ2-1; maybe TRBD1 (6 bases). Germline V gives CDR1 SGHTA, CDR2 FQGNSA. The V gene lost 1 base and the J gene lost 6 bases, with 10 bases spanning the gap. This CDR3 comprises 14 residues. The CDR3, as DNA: TGTGCCAGCAGCTTAGGGGGGCTTGGCAATGAGCAGTTCTTC. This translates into CASSLGGLGNEQFF.

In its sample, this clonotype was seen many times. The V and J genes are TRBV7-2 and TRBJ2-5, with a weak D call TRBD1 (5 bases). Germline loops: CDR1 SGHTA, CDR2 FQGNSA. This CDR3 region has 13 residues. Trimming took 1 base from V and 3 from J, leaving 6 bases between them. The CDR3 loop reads CASSLGQKETQYF. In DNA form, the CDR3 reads TGTGCCAGCAGCTTAGGACAGAAAGAGACCCAGTACTTC.

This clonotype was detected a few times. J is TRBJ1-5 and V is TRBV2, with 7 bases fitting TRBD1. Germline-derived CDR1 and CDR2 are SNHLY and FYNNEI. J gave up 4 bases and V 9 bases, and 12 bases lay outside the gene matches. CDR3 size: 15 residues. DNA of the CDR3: TGTGCCAGTGCAGGGGGGCTGACCATAAATCAGCCCCAGCATTTT. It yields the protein CASAGGLTINQPQHF.

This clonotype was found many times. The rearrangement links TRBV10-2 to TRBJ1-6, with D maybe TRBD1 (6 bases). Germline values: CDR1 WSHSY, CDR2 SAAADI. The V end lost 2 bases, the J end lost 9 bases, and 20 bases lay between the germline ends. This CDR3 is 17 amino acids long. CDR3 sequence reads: CASSEPSGVGLGSPLHF. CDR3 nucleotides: TGCGCCAGCAGTGAGCCTTCAGGGGTTGGCTTGGGTTCACCCCTCCACTTT.

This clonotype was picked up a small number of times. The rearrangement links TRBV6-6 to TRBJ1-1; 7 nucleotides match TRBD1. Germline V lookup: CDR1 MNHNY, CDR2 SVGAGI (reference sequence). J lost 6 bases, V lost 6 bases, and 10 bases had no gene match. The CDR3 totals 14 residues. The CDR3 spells CASSPGQSVPEAFF. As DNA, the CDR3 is TGTGCCAGCAGCCCGGGACAGTCGGTCCCTGAAGCTTTCTTT.